This TCR beta chain emerged from a study of blood T cell repertoires in COVID-19. The repertoire was sequenced with immunoSEQ multiplex PCR; TCRdb's copy has only in-frame clones and lacks some. This sample has approximately 250,000 clones, with approximately 86% found just once. The sequence was obtained from a man younger than 40 with active or convalescent COVID-19. Sequenced sample: peripheral blood.

Written as DNA, the CDR3 is TGCGCCAGCAGCTTGGGTGGCGGAGCAAAAATGAACACTGAAGCTTTCTTT. It translates to CASSLGGGAKMNTEAFF. This rearrangement joins TRBV5-1 to TRBJ1-1; D gene uncertain. V lost 0 bases and J 0 bases, leaving 15 bases between the germline ends. The CDR3 spans 17 residues. The germline V gene has CDR1 SGHRS and CDR2 YFSETQ.